This is a list of T cell receptor beta chains from one sample in a study of blood T cell repertoires in COVID-19. Libraries were prepared by immunoSEQ multiplex PCR; TCRdb keeps only in-frame clonotypes and omits some of them. This sample yields about 100,000 clones, of which 80% to 90% are seen a single time; 2% to 3% belongs to the top ten. Source material: PBMCs or T cells enriched from blood (not recorded which). Source of these receptors: a woman between 50 and 59 years old who had recovered from COVID-19. The CDR3 runs from the conserved cysteine through the conserved F or W. Each record gives: J gene, D gene, V gene, clone size, CDR3 protein, CDR3 DNA. The D gene is left open where the match is weak. Size tells how often a clone was seen (once, few, many) or the class of an expanded clone, and some rows leave it out.

>TRBJ1-5|NA|TRBV7-2|NA
CASSLVGGPNQPQHF
TGTGCCAGCAGCTTAGTTGGCGGTCCCAATCAGCCCCAGCATTTT
>TRBJ2-1|TRBD1|TRBV11-2|NA
CASSLEGTGGFNEQFF
TGTGCCAGCAGCTTAGAAGGGACAGGGGGTTTTAATGAGCAGTTCTTC
>TRBJ1-2|TRBD1|TRBV19|NA
CASRSDRGYGYTF
TGTGCCAGTAGAAGTGACAGGGGCTATGGCTACACCTTC
>TRBJ2-7|TRBD1|TRBV5-1|NA
CASSGMTGNGYEQYF
TGCGCCAGCAGCGGAATGACAGGGAATGGCTACGAGCAGTACTTC
>TRBJ1-3|NA|TRBV6-5|NA
CATSIPGNTIYF
TGTGCCACCAGCATTCCCGGAAACACCATATATTTT
>TRBJ2-1|TRBD2|TRBV9|NA
CASSPSGGRAYYEQFF
TGTGCCAGCAGCCCCTCCGGCGGGAGGGCCTATTATGAGCAGTTCTTC
>TRBJ1-1|NA|TRBV5-1|NA
CASSSDGLMNTEAFF
TGCGCCAGCAGCTCGGATGGGCTGATGAACACTGAAGCTTTCTTT
>TRBJ1-2|TRBD1|TRBV11-2|few
CASSIDRVYGYTF
TGTGCCAGCAGCATAGACAGGGTCTATGGCTACACCTTC
>TRBJ1-2|TRBD1|TRBV3-1/TRBV3-2|NA
CASSRPGQISEGYTF
TGTGCCAGCAGCCGTCCGGGACAGATCTCAGAAGGCTACACCTTC
>TRBJ2-3|TRBD2|TRBV9|once
CASSEGGTMGDTQYF
TGTGCCAGCAGCGAGGGAGGGACCATGGGGGATACGCAGTATTTT
>TRBJ2-4|NA|TRBV24-1|NA
CATSDGGSAKNIQYF
TGTGCCACCAGTGACGGGGGATCTGCCAAAAACATTCAGTACTTC
>TRBJ2-5|TRBD1|TRBV5-6|NA
CASSLVDRGETQYF
TGTGCCAGCAGCTTGGTGGACAGGGGAGAGACCCAGTACTTC
>TRBJ2-7|NA|TRBV6-1|few
CASSESAGPTYEQYF
TGTGCCAGCAGTGAATCGGCAGGCCCAACCTACGAGCAGTACTTC
>TRBJ1-5|NA|TRBV12-3/TRBV12-4|few
CASSLGANQPQHF
TGTGCCAGCAGCCTGGGGGCCAATCAGCCCCAGCATTTT
>TRBJ2-1|TRBD2|TRBV5-1|NA
CASSLGLAVYNEQFF
TGCGCCAGCAGCTTAGGACTAGCGGTATACAATGAGCAGTTCTTC
>TRBJ2-1|TRBD2|TRBV27|NA
CASSFRAGESYNEQFF
TGTGCCAGCAGTTTTCGGGCGGGAGAATCCTACAATGAGCAGTTCTTC
>TRBJ1-2|TRBD1|TRBV29-1|NA
CSGVGTGFTGYTF
TGCAGCGGTGTAGGGACAGGGTTTACCGGCTACACCTTC
>TRBJ2-3|TRBD2|TRBV6-6|NA
CASSRSGTSGPYTQYF
TGTGCCAGCAGCCGATCCGGGACTAGCGGACCTTATACGCAGTATTTT
>TRBJ1-3|TRBD1|TRBV4-1|once
CASSHLTTTGPGNTIYF
TGCGCCAGCAGCCACCTTACTACGACAGGGCCGGGAAACACCATATATTTT
>TRBJ1-5|TRBD1|TRBV5-1|once
CASSDGQGLGQPQHF
TGCGCCAGCAGCGATGGACAGGGGCTCGGACAGCCCCAGCATTTT
>TRBJ2-5|NA|TRBV5-1|NA
CASSEGGTQYF
TGCGCCAGCAGCGAGGGAGGGACCCAGTACTTC
>TRBJ2-3|TRBD2|TRBV11-2|NA
CATGTSGGTDTQYF
TGTGCCACAGGGACTAGCGGGGGCACAGATACGCAGTATTTT
>TRBJ1-2|TRBD1|TRBV28|NA
CASRGDSYTYGYTF
TGTGCCAGCAGAGGGGACAGCTACACCTATGGCTACACCTTC
>TRBJ2-4|NA|TRBV3-1/TRBV3-2|NA
CASSPDSEINIQYF
TGTGCCAGCAGCCCAGATTCGGAGATAAACATTCAGTACTTC
>TRBJ2-1|NA|TRBV18|NA
CASSPRQSSYNEQFF
TGTGCCAGCTCACCAAGACAGTCCTCCTACAATGAGCAGTTCTTC
>TRBJ2-7|TRBD2|TRBV28|few
CASKQTSGRRYEQYF
TGTGCCAGCAAACAGACTAGCGGGAGGCGGTACGAGCAGTACTTC
>TRBJ2-2|NA|TRBV3-1/TRBV3-2|NA
CASSQAQGTGELFF
TGTGCCAGCAGCCAAGCCCAGGGTACCGGGGAGCTGTTTTTT
>TRBJ2-3|NA|TRBV30|NA
CARTLSGTDTQYF
TGTGCCCGGACCTTATCCGGCACAGATACGCAGTATTTT
>TRBJ1-3|NA|TRBV9|once
CASSVAGGNTIYF
TGTGCCAGCAGCGTAGCAGGGGGAAACACCATATATTTT
>TRBJ2-1|NA|TRBV7-8|NA
CASSYGLVGIYNEQFF
TGTGCCAGCAGCTACGGACTTGTCGGGATCTACAATGAGCAGTTCTTC
>TRBJ1-4|TRBD1|TRBV2|NA
CASSPGPQGATNEKLFF
TGTGCCAGCAGTCCGGGGCCTCAGGGGGCAACTAATGAAAAACTGTTTTTT
>TRBJ2-2|TRBD2|TRBV5-1|NA
CASSPPGTSLAGELFF
TGCGCCAGCAGCCCCCCAGGGACTAGCCTGGCCGGGGAGCTGTTTTTT
>TRBJ2-5|TRBD1|TRBV6-5|NA
CASSYVQGTGEETQYF
TGTGCCAGCAGTTACGTTCAAGGGACAGGGGAAGAGACCCAGTACTTC
>TRBJ2-1|TRBD2|TRBV4-1|NA
CASSQGLAGVHNEQFF
TGCGCCAGCAGCCAAGGATTAGCGGGAGTCCATAATGAGCAGTTCTTC
>TRBJ1-5|NA|TRBV2|NA
CASSRQGTHQPQHF
TGTGCCAGCAGTAGGCAGGGAACTCATCAGCCCCAGCATTTT
>TRBJ2-2|TRBD1|TRBV7-3|NA
CASSSGQGTTGELFF
TGTGCCAGCAGCTCGGGACAGGGGACCACCGGGGAGCTGTTTTTT
>TRBJ2-3|TRBD2|TRBV3-1/TRBV3-2|NA
CATLLAGTDTQYF
TGTGCCACCTTACTAGCGGGCACAGATACGCAGTATTTT
>TRBJ2-1|TRBD1|TRBV6-5|NA
CASSLDRGNYNEQFF
TGTGCCAGCAGCCTTGACAGGGGTAATTACAATGAGCAGTTCTTC
>TRBJ1-1|TRBD1|TRBV5-6|NA
CASSHRGQGRTEAFF
TGTGCCAGCAGCCACCGGGGACAGGGGCGCACTGAAGCTTTCTTT
>TRBJ2-5|TRBD2|TRBV5-1|few
CASSLSGGTQETQYF
TGCGCCAGCAGCCTGAGCGGGGGGACACAAGAGACCCAGTACTTC
>TRBJ2-1|TRBD2|TRBV20-1|NA
CSASPSGTVGFF
TGCAGTGCTAGTCCTAGCGGGACAGTTGGGTTCTTC
>TRBJ1-1|NA|TRBV28|NA
CASRPPGHRNTEAFF
TGTGCCAGCAGACCACCGGGACATCGGAACACTGAAGCTTTCTTT
>TRBJ1-1|TRBD1|TRBV5-1|NA
CASSKTRQGVMNTEAFF
TGCGCCAGCAGCAAAACGAGACAGGGGGTCATGAACACTGAAGCTTTCTTT
>TRBJ1-6|NA|TRBV30|NA
CAWSDMLDNSPLHF
TGTGCCTGGAGTGACATGCTGGATAATTCACCCCTCCACTTT
>TRBJ2-5|NA|TRBV20-1|NA
CSASTPIQYF
TGCAGTGCTAGTACTCCTATCCAGTACTTC
>TRBJ2-2|TRBD2|TRBV27|NA
CASSLRLAGAPNTGELFF
TGTGCCAGCAGTTTAAGACTAGCGGGGGCCCCAAACACCGGGGAGCTGTTTTTT
>TRBJ1-5|NA|TRBV30|NA
CAWSENSNQPQHF
TGTGCCTGGAGCGAGAATAGCAATCAGCCCCAGCATTTT
>TRBJ1-3|NA|TRBV6-5|NA
CASSFPGFSGNTIYF
TGTGCCAGCAGCTTCCCAGGTTTCTCTGGAAACACCATATATTTT
>TRBJ1-2|TRBD1|TRBV5-1|NA
CASSYGTGANYGYTF
TGCGCCAGCAGCTACGGGACAGGGGCTAACTATGGCTACACCTTC
>TRBJ1-3|NA|TRBV9|NA
CASSSSGLWGDTIYF
TGTGCCAGCAGCTCGTCGGGTCTTTGGGGGGACACCATATATTTT
>TRBJ2-7|NA|TRBV27|NA
CASSFGLYYEQYF
TGTGCCAGCAGTTTCGGTCTTTATTACGAGCAGTACTTC
>TRBJ1-5|NA|TRBV2|NA
CASSEVAEDQPQHF
TGTGCCAGCAGTGAAGTGGCAGAAGATCAGCCCCAGCATTTT
>TRBJ2-3|TRBD2|TRBV2|NA
CASSPRMAGDTDTQYF
TGTGCCAGCAGCCCCCGGATGGCGGGGGACACAGATACGCAGTATTTT
>TRBJ2-5|TRBD2|TRBV30|NA
CAWSGSGRGETQYF
TGTGCCTGGAGTGGCTCGGGGAGGGGAGAGACCCAGTACTTC